Ten or more counts support the clone carrying this TCR beta chain. Its antigen is unknown. Unique molecular identifiers were incorporated when the TCRbeta library was constructed. From the PCR reads, TCRdb called clonotypes with MiXCR, one entry per CDR3 protein. The table shows about 900,000 distinct CDR3 sequences, with around 30% occurring only once. Germline CDR1 and CDR2: SQVTM and ANQGSEA. Trimming cost V 6 bases and J 9 bases; bases outside gene matches: 12. CDR3 length equals 14 residues. This entry is derived from a study of T-cell reconstitution after alpha-beta-depleted transplantation in children. Findings and caveats of the study: Newly made T cells mostly supplied T-cell counts and diversity one year after transplant. Several patients had high TCRbeta diversity at day 60; it came from surviving recipient T cells and thymic progenitors. Reported findings indicate that, about two months after transplant, alpha-beta T cells came from several hundred expanded clones, which were derived from non-depleted graft cells.

The sample in question was PBMCs, mostly from graft donor cells, obtained 360 days after TCRalphabeta/CD19-depleted stem cell transplant. This sequence originates from a boy younger than two who had a stem cell transplant for SCID, so the T cells may come from the graft donor. The chain couples TRBV29-1 to TRBJ2-5; 11 bases fit TRBD2. The CDR3 DNA follows: TGCAGCGTCGAGAGACTAGCGGGGCCCTTAGCCCAGTACTTC. Amino acid sequence: CSVERLAGPLAQYF.